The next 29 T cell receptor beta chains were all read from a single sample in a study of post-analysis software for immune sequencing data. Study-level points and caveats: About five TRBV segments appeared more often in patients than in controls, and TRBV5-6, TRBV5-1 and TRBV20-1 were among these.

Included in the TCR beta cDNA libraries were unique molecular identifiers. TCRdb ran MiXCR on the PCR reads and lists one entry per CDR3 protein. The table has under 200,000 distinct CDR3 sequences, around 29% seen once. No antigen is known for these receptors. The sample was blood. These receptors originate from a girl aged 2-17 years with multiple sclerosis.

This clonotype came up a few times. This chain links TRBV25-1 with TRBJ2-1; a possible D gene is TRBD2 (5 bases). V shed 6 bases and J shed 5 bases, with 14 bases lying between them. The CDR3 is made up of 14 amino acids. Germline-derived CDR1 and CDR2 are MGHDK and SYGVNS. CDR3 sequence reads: CASSTRGPNNEQFF. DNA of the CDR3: TGTGCCAGCAGCACCCGGGGTCCCAACAATGAGCAGTTCTTC.

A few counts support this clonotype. The CDR3 spells CASRTSGSETQYF. The CDR3 DNA reads as TGTGCCAGCAGGACTAGCGGGAGCGAGACCCAGTACTTC. The V call is TRBV28, the J call TRBJ2-5; 12 positions match TRBD2. V was clipped by 6 bases and J by 5 bases; unmatched bases: 1. Germline V gives CDR1 MDHEN, CDR2 SYDVKM. The CDR3 runs to 13 residues.

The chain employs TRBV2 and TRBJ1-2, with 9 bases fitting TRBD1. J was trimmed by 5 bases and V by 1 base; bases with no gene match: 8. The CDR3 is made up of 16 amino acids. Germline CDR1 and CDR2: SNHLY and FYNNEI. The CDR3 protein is CASSEEETGGWYGYTF. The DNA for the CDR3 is TGTGCCAGCAGTGAAGAAGAGACAGGGGGATGGTATGGCTACACCTTC.

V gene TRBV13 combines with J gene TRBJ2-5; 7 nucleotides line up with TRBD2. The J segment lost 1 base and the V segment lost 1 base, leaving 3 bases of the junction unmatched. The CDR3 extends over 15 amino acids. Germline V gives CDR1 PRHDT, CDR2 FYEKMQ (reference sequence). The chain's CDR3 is CASSLAAGVQETQYF. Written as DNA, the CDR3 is TGTGCCAGCAGCTTAGCGGCGGGGGTCCAAGAGACCCAGTACTTC.

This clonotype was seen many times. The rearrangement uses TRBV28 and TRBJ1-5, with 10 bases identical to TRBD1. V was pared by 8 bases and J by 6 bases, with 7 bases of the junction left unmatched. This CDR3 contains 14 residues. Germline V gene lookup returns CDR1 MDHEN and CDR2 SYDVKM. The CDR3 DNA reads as TGTGCCAGCCACAAGTGGGACAGGGGTCAGCCCCAGCATTTT. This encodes CASHKWDRGQPQHF.

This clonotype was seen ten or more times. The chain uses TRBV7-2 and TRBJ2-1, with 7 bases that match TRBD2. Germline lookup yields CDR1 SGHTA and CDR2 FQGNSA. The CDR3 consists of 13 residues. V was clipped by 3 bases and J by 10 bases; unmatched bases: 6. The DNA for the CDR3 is TGTGCCAGCAGCTTCACTAGCGCGGCGGAGCAGTTCTTC. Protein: CASSFTSAAEQFF.

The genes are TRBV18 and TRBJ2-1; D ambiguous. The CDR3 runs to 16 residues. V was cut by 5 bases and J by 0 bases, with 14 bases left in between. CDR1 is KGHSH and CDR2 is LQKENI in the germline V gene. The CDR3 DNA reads TGTGCCAGCTCAGAGCGAACAGTGAGCTCCTACAATGAGCAGTTCTTC. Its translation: CASSERTVSSYNEQFF.

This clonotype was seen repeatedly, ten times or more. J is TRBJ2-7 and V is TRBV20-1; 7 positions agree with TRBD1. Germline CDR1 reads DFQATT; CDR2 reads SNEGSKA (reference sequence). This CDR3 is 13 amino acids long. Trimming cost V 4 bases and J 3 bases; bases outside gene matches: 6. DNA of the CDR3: TGCAGTGCTAACAGGGGCGCGGTCTACGAGCAGTACTTC. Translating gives CSANRGAVYEQYF.

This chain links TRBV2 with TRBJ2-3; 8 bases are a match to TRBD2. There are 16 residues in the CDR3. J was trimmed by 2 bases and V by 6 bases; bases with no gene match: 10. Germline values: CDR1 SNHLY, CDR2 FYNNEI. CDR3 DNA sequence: TGTGCCAGCAGGAGGGGACTAGTGGAGTTCACAGATACGCAGTATTTT. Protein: CASRRGLVEFTDTQYF.

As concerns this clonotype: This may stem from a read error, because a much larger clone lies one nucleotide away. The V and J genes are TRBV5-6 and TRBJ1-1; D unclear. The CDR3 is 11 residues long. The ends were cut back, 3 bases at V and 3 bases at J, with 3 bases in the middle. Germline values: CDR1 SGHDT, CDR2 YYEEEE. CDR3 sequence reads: CASSWYTEAFF. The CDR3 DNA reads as TGTGCCAGCAGCTGGTACACTGAAGCTTTCTTT.

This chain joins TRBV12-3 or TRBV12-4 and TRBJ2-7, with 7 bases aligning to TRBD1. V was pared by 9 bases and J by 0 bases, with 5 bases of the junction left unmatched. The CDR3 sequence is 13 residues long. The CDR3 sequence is CARKPGGSYEQYF. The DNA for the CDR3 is TGTGCCAGGAAGCCAGGGGGCTCCTACGAGCAGTACTTC.

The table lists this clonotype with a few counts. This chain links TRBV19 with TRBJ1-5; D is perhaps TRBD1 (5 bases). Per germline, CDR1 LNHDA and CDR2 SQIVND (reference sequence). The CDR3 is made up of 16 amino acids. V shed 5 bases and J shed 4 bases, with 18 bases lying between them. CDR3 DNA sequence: TGTGCCAGTAGTTCAACAACAGGACGGAGAAATCAGCCCCAGCATTTT. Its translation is CASSSTTGRRNQPQHF.

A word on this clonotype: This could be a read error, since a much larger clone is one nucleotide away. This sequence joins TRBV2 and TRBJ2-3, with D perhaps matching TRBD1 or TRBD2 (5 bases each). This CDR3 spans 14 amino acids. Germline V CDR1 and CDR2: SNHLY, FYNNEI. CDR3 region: CASNEFGTSDTQYF. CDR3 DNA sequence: TGTGCCAGCAATGAATTCGGGACCTCAGATACGCAGTATTTT.

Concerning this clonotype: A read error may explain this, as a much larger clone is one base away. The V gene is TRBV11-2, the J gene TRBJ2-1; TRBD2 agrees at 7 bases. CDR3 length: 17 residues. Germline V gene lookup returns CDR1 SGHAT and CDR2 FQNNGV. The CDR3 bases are TGTGCCAGCATCCCGGCAAACGGCGGGAGTGGTTCCAATGGGCAGTTCTTC. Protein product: CASIPANGGSGSNGQFF. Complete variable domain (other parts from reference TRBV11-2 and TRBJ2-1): EAGVAQSPRYKIIEKRQSVAFWCNPISGHATLYWYQQILGQGPKLLIQFQNNGVVDDSQLPKDRFSAERLKGVDSTLKIQPAKLEDSAVYLCASIPANGGSGSNGQFFGPGTRLTVL.

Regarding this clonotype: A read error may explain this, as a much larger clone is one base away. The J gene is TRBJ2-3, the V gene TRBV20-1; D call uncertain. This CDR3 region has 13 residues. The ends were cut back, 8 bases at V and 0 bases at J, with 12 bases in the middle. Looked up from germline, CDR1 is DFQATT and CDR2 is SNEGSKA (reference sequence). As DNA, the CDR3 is TGCAGTACTGGGGATTCTAGCACAGATACGCAGTATTTT. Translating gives CSTGDSSTDTQYF.

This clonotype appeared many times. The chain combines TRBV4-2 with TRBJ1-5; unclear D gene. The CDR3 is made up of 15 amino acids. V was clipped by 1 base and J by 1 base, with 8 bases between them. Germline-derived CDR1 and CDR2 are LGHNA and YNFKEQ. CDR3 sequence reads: CASSQVVGSNQPQHF. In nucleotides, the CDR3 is TGTGCCAGCAGCCAAGTCGTTGGGAGCAATCAGCCCCAGCATTTT.

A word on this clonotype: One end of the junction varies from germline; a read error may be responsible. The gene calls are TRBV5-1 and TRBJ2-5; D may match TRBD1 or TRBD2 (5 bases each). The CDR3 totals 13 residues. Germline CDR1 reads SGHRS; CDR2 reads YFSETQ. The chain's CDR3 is CASSIPGRVTRYF. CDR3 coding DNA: TGCGCCAGCAGTATCCCGGGGCGGGTGACCCGGTACTTC. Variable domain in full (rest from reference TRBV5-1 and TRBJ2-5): KAGVTQTPRYLIKTRGQQVTLSCSPISGHRSVSWYQQTPGQGLQFLFEYFSETQRNKGNFPGRFSGRQFSNSRSEMNVSTLELGDSALYLCASSIPGRVTRYFGPGTRLLVL.

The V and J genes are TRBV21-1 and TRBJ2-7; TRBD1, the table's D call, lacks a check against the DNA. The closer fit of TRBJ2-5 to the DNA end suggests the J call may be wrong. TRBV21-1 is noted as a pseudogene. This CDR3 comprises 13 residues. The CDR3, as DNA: TGTGCCAGCAGCAGAGTGAGGGGAGAGACCCAGTACTTC. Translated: CASSRVRGETQYF.

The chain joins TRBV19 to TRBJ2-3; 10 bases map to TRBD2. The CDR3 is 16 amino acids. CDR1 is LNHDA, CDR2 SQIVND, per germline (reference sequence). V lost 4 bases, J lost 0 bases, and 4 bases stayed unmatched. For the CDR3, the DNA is TGTGCCAGTAGTAGCGGACTAGCGGCTAGCACAGATACGCAGTATTTT. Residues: CASSSGLAASTDTQYF. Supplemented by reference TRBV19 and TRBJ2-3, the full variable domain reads DGGITQSPKYLFRKEGQNVTLSCEQNLNHDAMYWYRQDPGQGLRLIYYSQIVNDFQKGDIAEGYSVSREKKESFPLTVTSAQKNPTAFYLCASSSGLAASTDTQYFGPGTRLTVL.

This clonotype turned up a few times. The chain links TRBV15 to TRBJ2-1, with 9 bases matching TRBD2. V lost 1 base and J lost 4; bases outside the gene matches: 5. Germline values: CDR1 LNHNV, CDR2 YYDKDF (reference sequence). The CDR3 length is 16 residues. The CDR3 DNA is TGTGCCACCAGCAGAGCTACTAGCGGGCCATACAATGAGCAGTTCTTC. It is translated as CATSRATSGPYNEQFF. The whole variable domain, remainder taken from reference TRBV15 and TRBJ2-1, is DAMVIQNPRYQVTQFGKPVTLSCSQTLNHNVMYWYQQKSSQAPKLLFHYYDKDFNNEADTPDNFQSRRPNTSFCFLDIRSPGLGDTAMYLCATSRATSGPYNEQFFGPGTRLTVL.

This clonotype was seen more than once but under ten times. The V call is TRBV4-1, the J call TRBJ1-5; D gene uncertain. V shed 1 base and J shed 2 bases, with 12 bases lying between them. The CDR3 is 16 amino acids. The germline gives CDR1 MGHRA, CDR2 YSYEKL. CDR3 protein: CASSQVGGRRNQPQHF. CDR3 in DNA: TGCGCCAGCAGCCAAGTGGGAGGACGGCGCAATCAGCCCCAGCATTTT.

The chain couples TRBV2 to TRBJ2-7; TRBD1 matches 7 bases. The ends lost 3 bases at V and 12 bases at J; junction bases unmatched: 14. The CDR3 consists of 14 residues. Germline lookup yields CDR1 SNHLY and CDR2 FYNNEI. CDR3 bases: TGTGCCAGCAGTGATCCGGGACAGTACGCGCCCCGGTACTTC. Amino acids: CASSDPGQYAPRYF. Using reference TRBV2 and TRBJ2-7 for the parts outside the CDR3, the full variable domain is EPEVTQTPSHQVTQMGQEVILRCVPISNHLYFYWYRQILGQKVEFLVSFYNNEISEKSEIFDDQFSVERPDGSNFTLKIRSTKLEDSAMYFCASSDPGQYAPRYFGPGTRLTVT.

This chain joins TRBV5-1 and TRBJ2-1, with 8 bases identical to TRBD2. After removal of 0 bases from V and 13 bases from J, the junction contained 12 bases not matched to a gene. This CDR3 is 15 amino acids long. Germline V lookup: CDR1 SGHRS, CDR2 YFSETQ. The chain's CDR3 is CASSLAGGGQETQFF. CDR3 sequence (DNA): TGCGCCAGCAGCTTGGCCGGCGGGGGGCAAGAGACCCAGTTCTTC.

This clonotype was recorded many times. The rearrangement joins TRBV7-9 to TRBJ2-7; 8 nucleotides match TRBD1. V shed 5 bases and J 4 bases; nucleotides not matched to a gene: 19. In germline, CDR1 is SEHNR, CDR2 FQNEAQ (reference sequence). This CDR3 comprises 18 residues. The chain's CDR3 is CASSRIIGQGRVSYEQYF. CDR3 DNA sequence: TGTGCCAGCAGCAGAATCATCGGACAGGGACGAGTTAGTTACGAGCAGTACTTC.

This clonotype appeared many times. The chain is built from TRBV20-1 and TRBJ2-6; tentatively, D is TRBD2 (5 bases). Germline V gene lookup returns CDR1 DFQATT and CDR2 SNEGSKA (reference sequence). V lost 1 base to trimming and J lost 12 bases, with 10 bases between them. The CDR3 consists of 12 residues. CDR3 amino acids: CSARGPAGVLTF. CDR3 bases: TGCAGTGCTAGAGGTCCCGCGGGCGTCCTGACTTTC.

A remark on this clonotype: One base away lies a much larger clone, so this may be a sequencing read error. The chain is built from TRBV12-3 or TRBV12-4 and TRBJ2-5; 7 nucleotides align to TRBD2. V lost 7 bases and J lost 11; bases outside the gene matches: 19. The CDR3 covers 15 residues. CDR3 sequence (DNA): TGTGCCAGCAATACACAAGCGGGGTCCAGGAATGAGCAGTACTTC. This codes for CASNTQAGSRNEQYF.

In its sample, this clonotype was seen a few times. The DNA for the CDR3 is TGTGCCATCAGTGCCCGGACAGCTTCGAACACTGAAGCTTTCTTT. It codes for CAISARTASNTEAFF. The genes are TRBV10-3 and TRBJ1-1, with D possibly TRBD1 on 6 matching bases. Between the trimmed V and J ends, which lost 4 bases and 1 base, there was a span of 13 bases. The CDR3 contains 15 residues. In germline, CDR1 is ENHRY, CDR2 SYGVKD.

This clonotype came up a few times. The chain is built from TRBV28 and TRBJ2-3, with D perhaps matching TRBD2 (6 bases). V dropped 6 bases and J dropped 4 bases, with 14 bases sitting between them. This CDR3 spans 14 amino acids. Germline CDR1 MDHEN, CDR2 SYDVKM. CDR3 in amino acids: CASSSTSTADTQYF. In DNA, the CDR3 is TGTGCCAGCAGCAGTACTAGCACCGCAGATACGCAGTATTTT.

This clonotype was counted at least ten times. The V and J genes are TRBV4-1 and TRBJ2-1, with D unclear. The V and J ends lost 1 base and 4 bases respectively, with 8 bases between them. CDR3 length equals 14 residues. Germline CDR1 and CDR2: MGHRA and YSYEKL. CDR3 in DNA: TGCGCCAGCAGCCAAGTGGTGGGTTACAATGAGCAGTTCTTC. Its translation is CASSQVVGYNEQFF.